This T cell receptor (beta chain) was found in a study of shared clonotypes between healthy human individuals. Study results and caveats: About 4.5% of naive CD4 clonotypes were common to a handful of donors. Sampling was confined to blood; repertoires within tissues likely differ.

Tens of thousands of T cell genomes (approximately 0.2 ug DNA) went into each sorted-subset replicate. TCRdb's table, derived via immunoSEQ multiplex PCR, lists solely in-frame clones and lacks some. The table includes approximately 1,500,000 clones, roughly 98% detected once. Splitting of CD4+ cells produced CD45RA+ naive and CD45RA-negative memory subsets. V lost 3 bases to trimming and J lost 0 bases, with 21 bases between them. The CDR3 length is 18 residues. Per the germline V gene, CDR1 is LNHDA and CDR2 is SQIVND (reference sequence). Note on this clone: The antigen is not known.

V is TRBV19 and J is TRBJ2-7; possibly TRBD1 for D (5 bases). The sequence was obtained from a man aged 25-45 years in good health. Material for sequencing was naive CD4+ T cells sorted from blood. The subset was: CD45RA+ positively selected. The CDR3 loop reads CASSISAPGPGASYEQYF. The CDR3 DNA follows: TGTGCCAGTAGTATTTCAGCCCCAGGGCCCGGAGCCTCCTACGAGCAGTACTTC.